This T cell receptor (beta chain) was identified in a study of cytomegalovirus exposure and HLA in healthy donors. General study findings and limits: The sole available immune exposure information was CMV serostatus. The authors enumerated some 170 TCR beta chains as linked to cytomegalovirus. Being productive about 87% or about 30% of the time was typical of most TCR beta V segments in an earlier analysis.

The V end was cut by 6 bases, the J end by 5 bases, with 13 bases between. This CDR3 comprises 13 residues. The germline CDR1 and CDR2 sequences are MRHNA and SNTAGT. This clone appeared a single time. Its antigen is unknown. PCR amplification relied on 60 Vbeta primers (plus 13 Jbeta primers). Sequencing was performed with immunoSEQ multiplex PCR; in TCRdb, only in-frame clones are kept and a portion is missing. The sample holds about 120,000 clones, about three quarters seen once. The receptor was isolated from a man aged 55 to 70 in good health and CMV-seropositive. The rearrangement links TRBV6-4 to TRBJ1-2; tentative D call: TRBD1 (5 bases). The source material was PBMCs. Written as DNA, the CDR3 is TGTGCCAGCAGGGGGGGACGGAGTTATGGCTACACCTTC. Translation gives CASRGGRSYGYTF.